The 3 T cell receptor beta chains given below trace back to one sample, sequenced in a study of T cell changes during pregnancy in multiple sclerosis. Some clones are missing from TCRdb's copy, which holds only in-frame ones; the method was immunoSEQ multiplex PCR. The data show about 36,000 clones, with 91% seen just once and 0.45% to 0.55% held by the top ten. Sequencing was performed on CD4+ T cells from peripheral blood mononuclear cells, taken in the second trimester of pregnancy. The receptor source for this set is a female donor in good health, enrolled as a control in a pregnancy study.

This chain links TRBV14 with TRBJ2-1, with D perhaps matching TRBD2 (6 bases). V was trimmed by 4 bases and J by 0 bases, leaving 19 bases between them. In germline, CDR1 is SGHDN, CDR2 FVKESK. CDR3 length: 18 residues. The DNA of the CDR3 is TGTGCCAGCAGCCCTCTTTCTGGCGGAGGGACCTCCTACAATGAGCAGTTCTTC. The encoded protein is CASSPLSGGGTSYNEQFF.

The chain uses TRBV5-1 and TRBJ1-5; D uncertain. The CDR3 has 15 residues. V was clipped by 4 bases and J by 6 bases, with 17 bases between them. The germline CDR1 and CDR2 sequences are SGHRS and YFSETQ. As DNA, the CDR3 is TGCGCCAGCAGCCTGATCCCGGGAGGCAGTCAGCCCCAGCATTTT. It encodes CASSLIPGGSQPQHF.

The chain has TRBV19 and TRBJ2-3; D possibly corresponds to TRBD2 (5 bases). The V gene lost 0 bases and the J gene lost 6 bases, with 10 bases spanning the gap. The CDR3 covers 14 residues. Germline values: CDR1 LNHDA, CDR2 SQIVND (reference sequence). DNA of the CDR3: TGTGCCAGTAGTATAGACCCTGGGAGTGATACGCAGTATTTT. It is translated as CASSIDPGSDTQYF.